A single sample is the source of the 10 T cell receptor beta chains below, sequenced in a study of beta chain features in type 1 diabetes. General observations from the study: Type 1 diabetes patients showed a moderate but significant shortening of TCRB CDR3s in all four CD4+ subsets.

cDNA synthesis used the whole RNA isolate, giving expressed TCRB sequences. TCRdb's table, derived via immunoSEQ multiplex PCR, lists solely in-frame clones and lacks some. The sample consists of under 300,000 clones, 11% of them appearing once. Antigen specificity for these receptors is unknown. The specimen was naive CD4+ T cells from blood. These receptor sequences come from a man aged 30 to 45 with type 1 diabetes.

This clone was seen more than once but under ten times. The chain is built from TRBV29-1 and TRBJ2-7; 9 bases are shared with TRBD1. The junction had 13 bases not matched to a gene; V was cut back by 6 bases and J by 4 bases. The CDR3 has 15 amino acids. Germline CDR1 is SQVTM and CDR2 is ANQGSEA. CDR3 DNA: TGCAGCGTAGACCTCCGGGACAGGGAAGGTTACGAGCAGTACTTC. It is translated as CSVDLRDREGYEQYF.

The rearrangement links TRBV6-6 to TRBJ2-7; 7 nucleotides line up with TRBD1. After removal of 8 bases from V and 1 base from J, the junction contained 14 bases not matched to a gene. Germline-derived CDR1 and CDR2 are MNHNY and SVGAGI (reference sequence). The CDR3 consists of 16 residues. The CDR3 region is CASRSTIRDSSYEQYF. CDR3 nucleotide sequence: TGTGCCAGCCGATCAACCATCCGGGACAGTTCCTACGAGCAGTACTTC.

The chain combines TRBV11-2 with TRBJ2-7; 7 positions agree with TRBD1. V lost 5 bases and J lost 8; bases outside the gene matches: 6. Germline CDR1 SGHAT, CDR2 FQNNGV. The CDR3 is 12 residues long. Here the CDR3 DNA reads TGTGCCAGCAGCGCTGACAGGGAAAAGCAGTACTTC. Its translation: CASSADREKQYF. Looking up the rest from reference TRBV11-2 and TRBJ2-7 gives the full variable domain: EAGVAQSPRYKIIEKRQSVAFWCNPISGHATLYWYQQILGQGPKLLIQFQNNGVVDDSQLPKDRFSAERLKGVDSTLKIQPAKLEDSAVYLCASSADREKQYFGPGTRLTVT.

This clone was recorded a few times. This chain joins TRBV18 and TRBJ1-5; D possibly corresponds to TRBD1 (5 bases). V lost 3 bases to trimming and J lost 6 bases, with 12 bases between them. The CDR3 contains 14 residues. From germline, CDR1 is KGHSH and CDR2 LQKENI. CDR3 loop: CASSPAGRGQPQHF. In DNA form, the CDR3 reads TGTGCCAGCTCACCCGCAGGGAGGGGTCAGCCCCAGCATTTT.

The CDR3 DNA reads TGCGCCAGCAGCCCCGGGGGACGGAGCACAGATACGCAGTATTTT. Translated, it gives CASSPGGRSTDTQYF. V usage is TRBV5-1 and J usage is TRBJ2-3; perhaps TRBD2 as D (6 bases). V lost 4 bases and J 0 bases, leaving 12 bases between the germline ends. In germline, CDR1 is SGHRS, CDR2 YFSETQ. CDR3 length: 15 residues.

The gene calls are TRBV4-3 and TRBJ2-1; D ambiguous. Looked up from germline, CDR1 is LGHNA and CDR2 is YSLEER. This CDR3 contains 13 residues. Trimming removed 4 bases from V and 7 bases from J, with 11 bases in between. The CDR3 coding sequence is TGCGCCAGCAGCCTGGTGCTCCGGAATGAGCAGTTCTTC. This encodes CASSLVLRNEQFF.

For the CDR3, the DNA is TGTGCCAGCAGCGTTTCCGGGACAGCGGTTAATTCACCCCTCCACTTT. Encoded protein: CASSVSGTAVNSPLHF. The chain couples TRBV9 to TRBJ1-6; 7 positions agree with TRBD1. V gave up 2 bases and J gave up 6 bases; unmatched junction bases: 8. The CDR3 spans 16 residues. Germline CDR1 reads SGDLS; CDR2 reads YYNGEE.

Only a few counts were recorded for this clone. Other DNA sequences of this sample code for an identical CDR3. The chain uses TRBV5-1 and TRBJ2-1, with 14 bases that match TRBD2. The CDR3 spans 16 residues. Germline values: CDR1 SGHRS, CDR2 YFSETQ. The V gene end was trimmed by 4 bases and the J gene end by 4 bases; junction bases not matched to a gene: 4. Here the CDR3 DNA reads TGCGCCAGCAGCCCCGGACTAGCGGGGGGATACAATGAGCAGTTCTTC. Protein sequence: CASSPGLAGGYNEQFF. The variable domain in full, completed from reference TRBV5-1 and TRBJ2-1, reads KAGVTQTPRYLIKTRGQQVTLSCSPISGHRSVSWYQQTPGQGLQFLFEYFSETQRNKGNFPGRFSGRQFSNSRSEMNVSTLELGDSALYLCASSPGLAGGYNEQFFGPGTRLTVL.

This clone was seen more than once but under ten times. Other DNA sequences in the sample encode the same CDR3. V usage is TRBV7-9 and J usage is TRBJ1-1; 8 bases fit TRBD1. Per germline, CDR1 SEHNR and CDR2 FQNEAQ (reference sequence). CDR3 length: 13 residues. The V segment lost 5 bases and the J segment 5 bases; nucleotides outside the gene matches: 4. This CDR3 reads CASSRTGNTEAFF. For the CDR3, the DNA is TGTGCCAGCAGCCGGACAGGGAATACTGAAGCTTTCTTT.

This clone was seen a handful of times. The V gene is TRBV18, the J gene TRBJ2-3; a possible D gene is TRBD2 (6 bases). CDR1 KGHSH and CDR2 LQKENI come from the germline V gene. The CDR3 has 15 residues. Between the trimmed V and J ends, which lost 0 bases and 4 bases, there was a span of 11 bases. CDR3 sequence (DNA): TGTGCCAGCTCACCACCGGTGTGGGGGGCAGATACGCAGTATTTT. Translated, it gives CASSPPVWGADTQYF. Together with reference TRBV18 and TRBJ2-3, the CDR3 gives the full variable domain: NAGVMQNPRHLVRRRGQEARLRCSPMKGHSHVYWYRQLPEEGLKFMVYLQKENIIDESGMPKERFSAEFPKEGPSILRIQQVVRGDSAAYFCASSPPVWGADTQYFGPGTRLTVL.